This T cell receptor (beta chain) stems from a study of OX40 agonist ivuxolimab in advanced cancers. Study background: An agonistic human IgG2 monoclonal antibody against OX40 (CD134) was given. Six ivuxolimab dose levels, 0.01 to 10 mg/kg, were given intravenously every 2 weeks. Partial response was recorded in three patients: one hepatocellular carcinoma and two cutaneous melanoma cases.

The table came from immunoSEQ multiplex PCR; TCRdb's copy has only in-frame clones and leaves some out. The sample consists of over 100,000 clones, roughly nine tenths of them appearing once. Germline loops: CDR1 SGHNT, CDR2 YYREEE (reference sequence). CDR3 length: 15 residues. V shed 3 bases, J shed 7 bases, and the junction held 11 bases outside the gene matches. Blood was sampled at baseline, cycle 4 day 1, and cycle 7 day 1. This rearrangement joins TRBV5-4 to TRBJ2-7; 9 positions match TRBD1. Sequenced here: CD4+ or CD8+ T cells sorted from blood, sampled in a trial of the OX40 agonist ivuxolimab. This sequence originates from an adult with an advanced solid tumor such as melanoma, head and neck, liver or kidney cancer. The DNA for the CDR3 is TGTGCCAGCAGCTCAGCGGGACAGGGTAATATGGAGCAGTACTTC. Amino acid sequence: CASSSAGQGNMEQYF.